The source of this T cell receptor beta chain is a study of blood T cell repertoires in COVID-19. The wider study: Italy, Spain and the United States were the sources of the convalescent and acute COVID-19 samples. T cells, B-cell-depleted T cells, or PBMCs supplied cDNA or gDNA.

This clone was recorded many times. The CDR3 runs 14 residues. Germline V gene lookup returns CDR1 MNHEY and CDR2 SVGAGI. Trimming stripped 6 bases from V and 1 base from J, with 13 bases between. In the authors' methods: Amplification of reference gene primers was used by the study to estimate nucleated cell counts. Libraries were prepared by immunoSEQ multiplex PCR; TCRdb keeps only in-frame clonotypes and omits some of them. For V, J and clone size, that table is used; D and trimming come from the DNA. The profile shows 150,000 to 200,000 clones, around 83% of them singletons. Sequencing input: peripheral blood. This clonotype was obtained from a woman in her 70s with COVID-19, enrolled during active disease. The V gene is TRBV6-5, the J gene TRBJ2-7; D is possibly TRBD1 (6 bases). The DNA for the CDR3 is TGTGCCAGCAGACCGGGACAAAATTCCTACGAGCAGTACTTC. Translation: CASRPGQNSYEQYF.